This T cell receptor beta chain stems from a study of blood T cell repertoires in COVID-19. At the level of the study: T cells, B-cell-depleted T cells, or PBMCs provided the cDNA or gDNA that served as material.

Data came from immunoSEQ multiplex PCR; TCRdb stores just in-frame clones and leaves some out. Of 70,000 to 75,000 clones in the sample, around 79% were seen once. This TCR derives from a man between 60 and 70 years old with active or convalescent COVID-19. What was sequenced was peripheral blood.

The DNA for the CDR3 is TGTGCCAGCAGCTCTGAAGGAGGGATTTATGGCTACACCTTC. It translates to CASSSEGGIYGYTF. V and J are TRBV7-9 and TRBJ1-2; D gene uncertain. This CDR3 has 14 residues. Germline CDR1 is SEHNR and CDR2 is FQNEAQ (reference sequence). V lost 4 bases to trimming and J lost 5 bases, with 14 bases between them.